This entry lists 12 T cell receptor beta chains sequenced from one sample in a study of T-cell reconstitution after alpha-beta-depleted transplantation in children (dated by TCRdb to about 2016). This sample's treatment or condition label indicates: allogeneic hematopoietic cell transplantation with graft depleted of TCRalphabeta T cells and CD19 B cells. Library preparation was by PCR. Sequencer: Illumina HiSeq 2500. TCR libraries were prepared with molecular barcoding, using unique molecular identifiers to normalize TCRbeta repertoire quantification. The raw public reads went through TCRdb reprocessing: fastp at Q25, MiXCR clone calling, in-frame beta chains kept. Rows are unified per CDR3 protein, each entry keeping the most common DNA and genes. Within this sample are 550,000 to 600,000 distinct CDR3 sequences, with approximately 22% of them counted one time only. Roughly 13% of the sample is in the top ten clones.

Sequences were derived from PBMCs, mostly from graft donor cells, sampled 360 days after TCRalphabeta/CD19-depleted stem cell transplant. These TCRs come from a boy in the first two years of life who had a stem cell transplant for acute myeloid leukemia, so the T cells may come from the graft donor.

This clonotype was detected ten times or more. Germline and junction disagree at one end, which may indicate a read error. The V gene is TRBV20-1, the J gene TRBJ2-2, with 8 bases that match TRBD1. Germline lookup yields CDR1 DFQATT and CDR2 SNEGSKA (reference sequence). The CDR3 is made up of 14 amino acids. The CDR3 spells CSAIQGAKTGELFF. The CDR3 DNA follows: TGCAGTGCCATTCAGGGGGCGAAAACCGGGGAGCTGTTTTTT.

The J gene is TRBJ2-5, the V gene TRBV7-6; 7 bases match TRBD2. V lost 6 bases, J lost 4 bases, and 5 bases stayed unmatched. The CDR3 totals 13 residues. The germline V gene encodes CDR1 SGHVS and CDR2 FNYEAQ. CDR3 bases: TGTGCCAGCAGTTACGGACTAGTAGAGACCCAGTACTTC. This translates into CASSYGLVETQYF.

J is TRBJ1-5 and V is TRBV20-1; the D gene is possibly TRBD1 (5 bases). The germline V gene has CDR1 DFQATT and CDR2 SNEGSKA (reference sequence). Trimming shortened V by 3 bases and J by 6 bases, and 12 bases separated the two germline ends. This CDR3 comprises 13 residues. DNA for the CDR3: TGCAGTGCTAGGGGGGTTTTAGGTCAGCCCCAGCATTTT. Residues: CSARGVLGQPQHF.

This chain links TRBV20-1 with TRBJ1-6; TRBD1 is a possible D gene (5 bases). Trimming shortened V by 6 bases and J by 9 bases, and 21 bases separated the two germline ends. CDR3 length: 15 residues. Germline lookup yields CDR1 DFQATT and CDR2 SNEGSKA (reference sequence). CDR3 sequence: CSATPPDSKPSPLHF. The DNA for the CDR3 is TGCAGTGCAACCCCCCCCGACAGTAAGCCTTCACCCCTCCACTTT.

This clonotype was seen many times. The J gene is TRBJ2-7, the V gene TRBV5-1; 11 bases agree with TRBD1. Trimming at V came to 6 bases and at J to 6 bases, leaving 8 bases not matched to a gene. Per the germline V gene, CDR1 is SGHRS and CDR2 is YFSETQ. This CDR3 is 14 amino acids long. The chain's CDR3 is CASTTSGQGVEQYF. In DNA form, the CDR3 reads TGCGCCAGCACCACTTCGGGACAGGGGGTCGAGCAGTACTTC.

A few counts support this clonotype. The CDR3 sequence: CATSSSGVGGYTF. CDR3 nucleotides: TGTGCCACCAGCAGCTCCGGGGTTGGTGGCTACACCTTC. The V call is TRBV15, the J call TRBJ1-2; D not resolved. The V and J ends lost 3 bases and 7 bases respectively, with 12 bases between them. The CDR3 is made up of 13 amino acids. CDR1 LNHNV and CDR2 YYDKDF come from the germline V gene (reference sequence).

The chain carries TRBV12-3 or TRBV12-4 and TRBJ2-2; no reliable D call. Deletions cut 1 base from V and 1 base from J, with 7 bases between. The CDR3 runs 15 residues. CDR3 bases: TGTGCCAGCAGTTTAGGGGCAGTGAACACCGGGGAGCTGTTTTTT. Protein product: CASSLGAVNTGELFF.

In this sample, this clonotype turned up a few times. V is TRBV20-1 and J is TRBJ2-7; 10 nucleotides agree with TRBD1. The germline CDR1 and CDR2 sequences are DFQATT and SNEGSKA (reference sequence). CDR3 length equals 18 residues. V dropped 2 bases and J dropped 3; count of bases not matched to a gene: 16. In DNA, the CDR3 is TGCAGTGCTAGAAGGGACAGTGGGATTGGGACAGGGGACTACGAGCAGTACGTC. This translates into CSARRDSGIGTGDYEQYV.

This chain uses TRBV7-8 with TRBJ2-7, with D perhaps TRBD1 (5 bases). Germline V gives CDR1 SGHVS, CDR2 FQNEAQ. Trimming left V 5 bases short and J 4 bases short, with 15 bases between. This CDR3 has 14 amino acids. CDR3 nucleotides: TGTGCCAGCAGCCCAGAAAGGGGCCCTTACGAGCAGTACGTC. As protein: CASSPERGPYEQYV.

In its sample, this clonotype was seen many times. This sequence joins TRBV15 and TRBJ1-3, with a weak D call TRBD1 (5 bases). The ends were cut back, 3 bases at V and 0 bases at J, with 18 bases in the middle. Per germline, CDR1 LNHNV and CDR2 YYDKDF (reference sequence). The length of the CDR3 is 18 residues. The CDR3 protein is CATSRMGRGRYSGNTIYF. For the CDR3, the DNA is TGTGCCACCAGCAGGATGGGTAGGGGCCGGTACTCTGGAAACACCATATATTTT.

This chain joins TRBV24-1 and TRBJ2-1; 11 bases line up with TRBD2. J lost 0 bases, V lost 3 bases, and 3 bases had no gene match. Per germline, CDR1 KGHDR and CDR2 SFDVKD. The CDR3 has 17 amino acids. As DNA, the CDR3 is TGTGCCACCAGTGATCCCCTAGCGGGGGGCTCCTACAATGAGCAGTTCTTC. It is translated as CATSDPLAGGSYNEQFF.

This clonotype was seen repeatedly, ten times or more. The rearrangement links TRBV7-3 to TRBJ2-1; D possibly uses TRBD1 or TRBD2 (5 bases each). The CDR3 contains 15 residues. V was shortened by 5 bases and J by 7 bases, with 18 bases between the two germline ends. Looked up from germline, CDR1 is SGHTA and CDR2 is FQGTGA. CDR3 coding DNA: TGTGCCAGCAGCGCTCTCGCCGGGACGAGAAATGAGCAGTTCTTC. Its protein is CASSALAGTRNEQFF.